Listed below are T cell receptor beta chains from one sample, sequenced in a study of T cells after yellow fever vaccination. MiXCR was run by TCRdb on the 5' RACE reads, yielding one entry per CDR3 protein. The table records about 69,000 distinct CDR3 sequences, approximately 5.9% of them present only once. Sample: CD4+ T cells sorted from PBMCs, taken roughly 14 days after the first yellow fever vaccination. The receptors shown here come from a man between 18 and 35 years old who received the YFV17D yellow fever vaccine. Both conserved end residues are part of each CDR3. The order of the fields is CDR3 protein, CDR3 length, J gene, D gene, V gene. The D gene is left open where the match is weak.

CATSDGAKGNQPQHF,15,TRBJ1-5,.,TRBV24-1
CSVVPPETQYF,11,TRBJ2-5,.,TRBV29-1
CASSIVQGDYGYTF,14,TRBJ1-2,TRBD1,TRBV19
CASSSGGQDAQPQHF,15,TRBJ1-5,TRBD1,TRBV7-9
CASSQEGWGNEQFF,14,TRBJ2-1,.,TRBV4-3
CASSLQDVTGELFF,14,TRBJ2-2,.,TRBV12-3/TRBV12-4
CASSQSTGAAYGYTF,15,TRBJ1-2,TRBD1,TRBV14
CASSQAPHRLGRTDTQYF,18,TRBJ2-3,.,TRBV4-3
CASSRTSGGFRNEQFF,16,TRBJ2-1,TRBD2,TRBV7-2
CASSPRDRSSYNSPLHF,17,TRBJ1-6,TRBD1,TRBV7-2
CASRGDSLSGYTF,13,TRBJ1-2,TRBD1,TRBV12-3/TRBV12-4
CASSRGQGSGNTIYF,15,TRBJ1-3,TRBD1,TRBV3-1
CASSRGGGYGYTF,13,TRBJ1-2,.,TRBV7-9
CSASLPRGGGWDQPQHF,17,TRBJ1-5,.,TRBV20-1
CASRPTGYNEQFF,13,TRBJ2-1,TRBD1,TRBV12-3/TRBV12-4
CASSTEGGRQPQHF,14,TRBJ1-5,TRBD1,TRBV5-5
CASSGQTGPPLHF,13,TRBJ1-6,.,TRBV12-3/TRBV12-4
CASSQDNRGGTDTQYF,16,TRBJ2-3,TRBD1,TRBV4-3
CASSQASSNTGELFF,15,TRBJ2-2,.,TRBV4-2
CSARPRIGSPLHF,13,TRBJ1-6,.,TRBV20-1
CASSSTSGVTDTQYF,15,TRBJ2-3,TRBD2,TRBV18
CASSYFGDTQYF,12,TRBJ2-3,.,TRBV6-5
CASSPRVSAGYTF,13,TRBJ1-2,.,TRBV7-8
CASSERGVLAGAPYQETQYF,20,TRBJ2-5,TRBD2,TRBV4-2